The rows below give T cell receptor beta chains drawn from one sample of a study of early T cells in non-severe SARS-CoV-2 infection. MiXCR, applied by TCRdb to the 5' RACE reads, yields one record per CDR3 protein. The data show some 36,000 distinct CDR3 sequences, over 5% seen once. Source material: whole blood. These receptors originate from an adult who was a healthcare worker with PCR-confirmed SARS-CoV-2 infection or an uninfected control (not recorded which). Each CDR3 is given with its conserved first and last residue. Each record gives: clone size, J gene, V gene, D gene, CDR3 protein, CDR3 DNA. A D gene is named only where the DNA matches it firmly. Size tells how often a clone was seen (once, few, many) or the class of an expanded clone, and some rows leave it out.

size: few
J: TRBJ2-7
V: TRBV20-1
D: TRBD2
CDR3: CSVSVGTRREQYF
DNA: TGCAGTGTCTCGGTCGGGACTAGAAGGGAGCAGTACTTC

size: many
J: TRBJ2-1
V: TRBV6-2/TRBV6-3
D: .
CDR3: CASRDFNEQFF
DNA: TGTGCCAGCAGGGACTTCAATGAGCAGTTCTTC

size: few
J: TRBJ2-5
V: TRBV11-2
D: TRBD1
CDR3: CASSGMTGAIWTQYF
DNA: TGTGCCAGCAGCGGGATGACAGGGGCGATTTGGACCCAGTACTTC

size: many
J: TRBJ1-3
V: TRBV19
D: .
CDR3: CASMDLFSGNTIYF
DNA: TGTGCCAGTATGGACCTTTTCTCTGGAAACACCATATATTTT

size: few
J: TRBJ1-2
V: TRBV10-3
D: TRBD1
CDR3: CATAARTGVEAGGYTF
DNA: TGTGCCACCGCTGCCCGGACAGGGGTTGAAGCAGGCGGCTACACCTTC

size: few
J: TRBJ1-1
V: TRBV7-9
D: .
CDR3: CASSPPMNTEAFF
DNA: TGTGCCAGCAGCCCGCCGATGAACACTGAAGCTTTCTTT

size: .
J: TRBJ2-1
V: TRBV5-1
D: .
CDR3: CASSLVPGVAYNEQFF
DNA: TGCGCCAGCAGCTTGGTACCCGGGGTAGCTTACAATGAGCAGTTCTTC

size: many
J: TRBJ2-7
V: TRBV10-3
D: .
CDR3: CAIRAGEHYEQYF
DNA: TGTGCCATCAGGGCAGGGGAGCACTACGAGCAGTACTTC

size: many
J: TRBJ2-3
V: TRBV20-1
D: .
CDR3: CSARGANADTQYF
DNA: TGCAGTGCTAGAGGAGCGAACGCAGATACGCAGTATTTT

size: many
J: TRBJ2-1
V: TRBV2
D: .
CDR3: CASSAFHEQFF
DNA: TGTGCCAGCTCGGCATTTCATGAGCAGTTCTTC

size: many
J: TRBJ1-2
V: TRBV20-1
D: .
CDR3: CSVRQPGRTHYGYTF
DNA: TGCAGTGTCAGGCAACCGGGCCGAACACACTATGGCTACACCTTC

size: many
J: TRBJ2-1
V: TRBV2
D: .
CDR3: CASSEIGLPQFF
DNA: TGTGCCAGCAGTGAAATAGGACTGCCCCAGTTCTTC

size: many
J: TRBJ1-5
V: TRBV19
D: .
CDR3: CASSQGNQPQHF
DNA: TGTGCCAGTAGCCAGGGTAATCAGCCCCAGCATTTT